Included here is one T cell receptor (beta chain) sequence, with context. Its antigen is not known. This CDR3 region has 14 residues. In germline, CDR1 is MNHNY, CDR2 SVGAGI (reference sequence). The V gene lost 5 bases and the J gene lost 5 bases, with 15 bases spanning the gap. These data belong to a study of blood T cells in healthy people across ages. Study-level results: Per-million-T-cell TCR beta diversity fell roughly linearly with age. Naive T cell percentage showed a strong correlation with TCR beta diversity.

Next came a second PCR, run for about 7 to 12 cycles, which used a sample-barcoded 5' primer along with a J-beta primer mix. A single record per CDR3 protein comes from TCRdb applying MiXCR to the 5' RACE reads. Of roughly 1.5 million distinct CDR3 sequences listed, about 42% are singletons. Each donor gave 9 to 10 milliliters of peripheral blood. At least 6 million PBMCs were isolated per sample. This receptor was identified in a woman between 18 and 29 years old in good health. The rearrangement uses TRBV6-6 and TRBJ1-2; the D is unclear. Sequenced input: blood. The chain's CDR3 is CASSDRAQLYGYTF. The CDR3 DNA sequence: TGTGCCAGCAGTGATAGGGCCCAACTATATGGCTACACCTTC.